The 14 T cell receptor beta chains below all came from one sample that was sequenced in a study of CD8 T cells in ankylosing spondylitis. One entry per CDR3 protein, called by TCRdb with MiXCR from the 5' RACE reads. The repertoire includes roughly 230,000 distinct CDR3 sequences, 15% to 20% of them detected once, and 25% to 40% sits in the top ten. Sequenced material: blood, either unsorted or a sorted T cell fraction (not recorded which). All receptors derive from a male donor with ankylosing spondylitis or in good health (not recorded which).

This clonotype was counted only a few times. The chain is built from TRBV29-1 and TRBJ2-3, with 7 bases identical to TRBD1. The germline V gene encodes CDR1 SQVTM and CDR2 ANQGSEA. The V segment lost 7 bases and the J segment 0 bases; nucleotides outside the gene matches: 4. The CDR3 spans 13 residues. The CDR3 region is CSGRDSSTDTQYF. The CDR3 nucleotides are TGCAGCGGACGGGACAGTAGCACAGATACGCAGTATTTT.

This clonotype was observed a few times. This chain joins TRBV29-1 and TRBJ2-1, with 12 bases aligning to TRBD1. There are 14 residues in the CDR3. Per germline, CDR1 SQVTM and CDR2 ANQGSEA. J was trimmed by 8 bases and V by 3 bases; bases with no gene match: 5. The CDR3, as DNA: TGCAGCGTTGAGGGGGACAGGGGGCTCTATGAGCAGTTCTTC. Translation gives CSVEGDRGLYEQFF.

The chain is built from TRBV10-3 and TRBJ2-6; 10 bases fit TRBD1. This CDR3 spans 16 amino acids. Germline lookup yields CDR1 ENHRY and CDR2 SYGVKD. J lost 4 bases, V lost 5 bases, and 5 bases had no gene match. CDR3 region: CAISRDRGSGANVLTF. The CDR3 bases are TGTGCCATCAGTCGGGACAGGGGCTCCGGGGCCAACGTCCTGACTTTC.

The chain has TRBV20-1 and TRBJ2-1, with TRBD2 identical over 14 bases. V lost 5 bases, J lost 7 bases, and 7 bases stayed unmatched. The CDR3 extends over 15 amino acids. The germline V gene has CDR1 DFQATT and CDR2 SNEGSKA (reference sequence). In DNA form, the CDR3 reads TGCAGTGCTTCCGGGACTAGCGGGAGTTTTAATGAGCAGTTCTTC. This translates into CSASGTSGSFNEQFF.

This clonotype has a handful of counts. The chain combines TRBV29-1 with TRBJ2-3; possible D gene TRBD1, 5 bases. This CDR3 contains 15 residues. V lost 1 base to trimming and J lost 2 bases, with 13 bases between them. Germline V gene lookup returns CDR1 SQVTM and CDR2 ANQGSEA. The CDR3 sequence is CSVEAGRADTDTQYF. The CDR3 DNA is TGCAGCGTTGAAGCAGGCAGGGCTGACACAGATACGCAGTATTTT.

This clonotype was detected a few times. The V call is TRBV29-1, the J call TRBJ2-1, with D unresolved. CDR3 length: 13 residues. Trimming stripped 6 bases from V and 9 bases from J, with 18 bases between. Germline lookup yields CDR1 SQVTM and CDR2 ANQGSEA. The CDR3 sequence: CSVLIYTAVEQFF. The CDR3 nucleotides are TGCAGCGTGCTTATATATACGGCGGTTGAGCAGTTCTTC.

This clonotype has only a few counts. This chain connects TRBV5-4 to TRBJ2-7; D not resolved. Trimming stripped 4 bases from V and 3 bases from J, with 11 bases between. Per germline, CDR1 SGHNT and CDR2 YYREEE (reference sequence). This CDR3 contains 13 residues. The CDR3 reads CASSHGPHYEQYF. CDR3 sequence (DNA): TGTGCCAGCAGCCACGGTCCCCACTACGAGCAGTACTTC.

V is TRBV20-1 and J is TRBJ2-7; D is unresolved. The CDR3 covers 13 residues. V dropped 0 bases and J dropped 0 bases, with 6 bases sitting between them. The germline V gene has CDR1 DFQATT and CDR2 SNEGSKA (reference sequence). CDR3 nucleotide sequence: TGCAGTGCTAGAGACGGAAGCTCCTACGAGCAGTACTTC. Translated, it gives CSARDGSSYEQYF.

This clonotype was detected only a few times. This chain joins TRBV12-3 or TRBV12-4 and TRBJ2-1; D is unclear. This CDR3 is 12 amino acids long. V was pared by 5 bases and J by 9 bases, with 11 bases between. DNA of the CDR3: TGTGCCAGCAGTCCCTTTGGCGGTGAGCAGTTCTTC. Protein product: CASSPFGGEQFF.

The CDR3: CSVEGTGGHNEQFF. DNA for the CDR3: TGCAGCGTTGAAGGGACAGGGGGCCACAATGAGCAGTTCTTC. The chain links TRBV29-1 to TRBJ2-1; 11 bases match TRBD1. This CDR3 comprises 14 residues. The germline V gene has CDR1 SQVTM and CDR2 ANQGSEA. J lost 5 bases, V lost 1 base, and 1 base had no gene match.

V is TRBV27 and J is TRBJ2-7; D not certain. This CDR3 is built from 13 residues. CDR1 MNHEY and CDR2 SMNVEV come from the germline V gene (reference sequence). V was shortened by 4 bases and J by 2 bases, with 9 bases between the two germline ends. The CDR3 DNA sequence: TGTGCCAGCAGTTCGGGCATAGCCTACGAGCAGTACTTC. Its protein is CASSSGIAYEQYF.

The chain combines TRBV20-1 with TRBJ1-2, with D tentatively TRBD1 (5 bases). This CDR3 spans 14 amino acids. V was pared by 5 bases and J by 0 bases, with 13 bases between. The germline CDR1 and CDR2 sequences are DFQATT and SNEGSKA (reference sequence). CDR3 residues: CSADLGTANYGYTF. The CDR3 DNA reads TGCAGTGCTGATTTGGGGACGGCTAACTATGGCTACACCTTC.

This clonotype was counted ten times or more. V gene TRBV12-3 or TRBV12-4 combines with J gene TRBJ2-1; D is unresolved. The CDR3 spans 13 residues. The V and J ends lost 3 bases and 2 bases respectively, with 5 bases between them. CDR3 residues: CASSFTAYNEQFF. In DNA form, the CDR3 reads TGTGCCAGCAGTTTTACAGCCTACAATGAGCAGTTCTTC.

The rearrangement uses TRBV3-1 and TRBJ2-7; D is uncertain. This CDR3 has 13 residues. Trimming left V 4 bases short and J 0 bases short, with 7 bases between. CDR1 is LGHDT and CDR2 is YNNKEL in the germline V gene (reference sequence). CDR3 residues: CASSPALSYEQYF. DNA for the CDR3: TGTGCCAGCAGCCCCGCCCTCTCCTACGAGCAGTACTTC.